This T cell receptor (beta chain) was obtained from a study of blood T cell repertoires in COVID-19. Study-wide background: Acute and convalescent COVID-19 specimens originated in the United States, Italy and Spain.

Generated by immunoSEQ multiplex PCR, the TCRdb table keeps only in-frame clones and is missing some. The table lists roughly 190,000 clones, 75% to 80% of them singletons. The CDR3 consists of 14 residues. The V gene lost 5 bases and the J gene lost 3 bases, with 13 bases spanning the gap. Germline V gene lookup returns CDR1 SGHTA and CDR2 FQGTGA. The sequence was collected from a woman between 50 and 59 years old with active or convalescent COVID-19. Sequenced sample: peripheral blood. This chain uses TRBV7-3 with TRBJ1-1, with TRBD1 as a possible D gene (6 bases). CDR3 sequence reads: CASSAAPGDTEAFF. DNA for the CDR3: TGTGCCAGCAGCGCGGCCCCAGGGGACACTGAAGCTTTCTTT. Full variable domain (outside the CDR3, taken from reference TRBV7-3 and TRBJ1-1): GAGVSQTPSNKVTEKGKYVELRCDPISGHTALYWYRQSLGQGPEFLIYFQGTGAADDSGLPNDRFFAVRPEGSVSTLKIQRTERGDSAVYLCASSAAPGDTEAFFGQGTRLTVV.